This T cell receptor (beta chain) derives from a study of technical replicates of blood from several donors. CDR1 is SGHNT and CDR2 is YYREEE in the germline V gene (reference sequence). The CDR3 runs 14 residues. The junction had 0 bases not matched to a gene; V was cut back by 0 bases and J by 3 bases. TCRdb's copy holds only in-frame clones and misses some; the assay was immunoSEQ multiplex PCR. The table shows approximately 13,000 clones, with roughly 77% occurring only once. This chain connects TRBV5-4 to TRBJ1-1; 9 bases are shared with TRBD1. The clonotype comes from a human donor in good health. Sequenced material: PBMCs. CDR3 sequence (DNA): TGTGCCAGCAGCTTGGGGGACAGGGACACTGAAGCTTTCTTT. Translating gives CASSLGDRDTEAFF.